The 2 T cell receptor beta chains listed next were all sequenced from one sample in a study of T cell responses to AZD1222 COVID-19 vaccine. Some clones are missing from TCRdb's copy, which holds only in-frame ones; the method was immunoSEQ multiplex PCR. Of under 200,000 clones listed, 92% are singletons. This specimen was peripheral blood, taken on day 0 of AZD1222 vaccination. These receptors were obtained from an adult in good health.

The chain combines TRBV19 with TRBJ1-2, with a weak D call TRBD1 (6 bases). The CDR3 is made up of 16 amino acids. V shed 3 bases and J shed 6 bases, with 20 bases lying between them. Germline V lookup: CDR1 LNHDA, CDR2 SQIVND (reference sequence). The CDR3, as DNA: TGTGCCAGTAGTATTTCTGGGGGCCCAGGGTTCGATGGCTACACCTTC. The encoded protein is CASSISGGPGFDGYTF.

The sample holds one count of this clone. V usage is TRBV29-1 and J usage is TRBJ2-5, with 12 bases fitting TRBD2. The CDR3 is 15 residues long. V shed 7 bases and J 5 bases; nucleotides not matched to a gene: 11. Per the germline V gene, CDR1 is SQVTM and CDR2 is ANQGSEA. CDR3 loop: CSADSSGGGEETQYF. In DNA form, the CDR3 reads TGCAGCGCCGATTCTAGCGGGGGGGGTGAGGAGACCCAGTACTTC.